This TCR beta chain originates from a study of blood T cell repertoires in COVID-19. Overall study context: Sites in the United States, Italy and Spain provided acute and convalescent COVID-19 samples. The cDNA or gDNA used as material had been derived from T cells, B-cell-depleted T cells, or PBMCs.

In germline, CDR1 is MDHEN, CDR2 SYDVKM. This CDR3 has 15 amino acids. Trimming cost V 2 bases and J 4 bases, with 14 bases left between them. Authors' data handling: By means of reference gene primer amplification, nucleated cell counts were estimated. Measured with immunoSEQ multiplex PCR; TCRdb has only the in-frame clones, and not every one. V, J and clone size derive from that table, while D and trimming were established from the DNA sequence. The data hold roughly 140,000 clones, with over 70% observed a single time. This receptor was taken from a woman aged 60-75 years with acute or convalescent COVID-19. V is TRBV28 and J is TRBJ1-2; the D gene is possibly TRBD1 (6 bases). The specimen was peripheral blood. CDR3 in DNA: TGTGCCAGCAGTTTAAGCCCAGGGGTCGGCTATGGCTACACCTTC. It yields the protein CASSLSPGVGYGYTF.